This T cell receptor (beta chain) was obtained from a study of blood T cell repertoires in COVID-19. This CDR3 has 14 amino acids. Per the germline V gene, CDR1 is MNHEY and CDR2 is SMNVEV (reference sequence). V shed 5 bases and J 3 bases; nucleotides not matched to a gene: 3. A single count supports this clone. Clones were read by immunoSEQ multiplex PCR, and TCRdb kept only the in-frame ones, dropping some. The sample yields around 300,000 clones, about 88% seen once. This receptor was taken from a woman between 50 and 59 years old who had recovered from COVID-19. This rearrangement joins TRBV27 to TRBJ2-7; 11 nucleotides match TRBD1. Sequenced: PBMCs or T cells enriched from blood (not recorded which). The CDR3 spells CASSPGTGGYEQYF. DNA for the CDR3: TGTGCCAGCAGTCCGGGGACAGGGGGCTACGAGCAGTACTTC.